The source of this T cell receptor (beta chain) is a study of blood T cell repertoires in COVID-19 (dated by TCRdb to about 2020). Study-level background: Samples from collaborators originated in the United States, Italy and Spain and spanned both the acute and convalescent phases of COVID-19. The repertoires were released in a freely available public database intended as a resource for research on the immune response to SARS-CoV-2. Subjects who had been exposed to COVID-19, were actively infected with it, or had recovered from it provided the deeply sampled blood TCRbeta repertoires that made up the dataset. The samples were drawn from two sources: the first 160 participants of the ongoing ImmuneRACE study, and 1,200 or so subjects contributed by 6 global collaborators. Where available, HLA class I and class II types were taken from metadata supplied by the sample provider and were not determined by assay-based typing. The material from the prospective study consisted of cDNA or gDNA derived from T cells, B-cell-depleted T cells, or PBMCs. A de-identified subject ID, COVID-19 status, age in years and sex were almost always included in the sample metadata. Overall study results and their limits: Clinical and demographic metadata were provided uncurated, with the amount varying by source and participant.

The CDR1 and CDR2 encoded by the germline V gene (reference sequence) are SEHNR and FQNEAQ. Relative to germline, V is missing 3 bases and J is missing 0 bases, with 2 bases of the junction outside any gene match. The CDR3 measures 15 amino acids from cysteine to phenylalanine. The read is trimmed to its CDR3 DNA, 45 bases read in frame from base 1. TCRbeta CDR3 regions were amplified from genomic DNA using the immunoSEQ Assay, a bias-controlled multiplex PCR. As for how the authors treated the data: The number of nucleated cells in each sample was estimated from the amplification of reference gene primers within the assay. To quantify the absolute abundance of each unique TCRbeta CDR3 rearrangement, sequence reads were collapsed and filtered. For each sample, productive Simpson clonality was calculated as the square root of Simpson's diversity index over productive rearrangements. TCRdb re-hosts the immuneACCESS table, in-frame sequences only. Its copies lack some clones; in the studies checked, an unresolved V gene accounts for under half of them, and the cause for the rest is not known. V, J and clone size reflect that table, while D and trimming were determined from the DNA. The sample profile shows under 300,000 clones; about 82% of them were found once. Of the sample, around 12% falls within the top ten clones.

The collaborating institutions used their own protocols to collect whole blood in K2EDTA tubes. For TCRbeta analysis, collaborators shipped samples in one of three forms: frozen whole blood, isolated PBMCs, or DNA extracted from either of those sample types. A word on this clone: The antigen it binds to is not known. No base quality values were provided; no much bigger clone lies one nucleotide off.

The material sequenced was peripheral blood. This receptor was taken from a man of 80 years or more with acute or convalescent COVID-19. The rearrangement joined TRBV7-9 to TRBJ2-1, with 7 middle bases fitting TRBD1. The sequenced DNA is TGTGCCAGCAGCTTGACAGGGAGCTCCTACAATGAGCAGTTCTTC. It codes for CASSLTGSSYNEQFF.